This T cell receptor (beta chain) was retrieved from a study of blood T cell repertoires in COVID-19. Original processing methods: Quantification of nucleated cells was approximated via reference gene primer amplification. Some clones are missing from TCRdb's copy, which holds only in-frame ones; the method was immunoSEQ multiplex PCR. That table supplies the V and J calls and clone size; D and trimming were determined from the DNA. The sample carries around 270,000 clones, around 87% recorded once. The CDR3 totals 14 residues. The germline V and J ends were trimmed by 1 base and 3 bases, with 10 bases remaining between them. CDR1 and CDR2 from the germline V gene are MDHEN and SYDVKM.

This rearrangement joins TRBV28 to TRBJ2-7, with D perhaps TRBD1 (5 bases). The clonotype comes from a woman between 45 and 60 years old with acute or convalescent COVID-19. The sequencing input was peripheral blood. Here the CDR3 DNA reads TGTGCCAGCAGTTTATTGGGGCAGGGCTACGAGCAGTACTTC. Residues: CASSLLGQGYEQYF.